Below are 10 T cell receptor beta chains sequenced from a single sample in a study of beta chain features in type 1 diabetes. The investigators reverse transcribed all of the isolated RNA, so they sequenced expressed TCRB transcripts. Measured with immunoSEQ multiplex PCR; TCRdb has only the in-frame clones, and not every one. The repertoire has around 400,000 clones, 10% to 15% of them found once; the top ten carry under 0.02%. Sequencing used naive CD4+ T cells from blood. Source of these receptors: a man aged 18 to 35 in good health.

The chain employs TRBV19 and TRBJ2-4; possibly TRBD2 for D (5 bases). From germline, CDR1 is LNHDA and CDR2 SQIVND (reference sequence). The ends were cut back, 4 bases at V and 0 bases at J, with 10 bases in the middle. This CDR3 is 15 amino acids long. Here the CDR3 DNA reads TGTGCCAGTAGTAACGCGGGCAGAGCCAAAAACATTCAGTACTTC. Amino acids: CASSNAGRAKNIQYF.

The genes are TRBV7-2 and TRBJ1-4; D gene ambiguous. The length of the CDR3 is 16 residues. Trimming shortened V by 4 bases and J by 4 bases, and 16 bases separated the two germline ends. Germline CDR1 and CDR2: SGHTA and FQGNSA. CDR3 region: CASSSRNSPLNEKLFF. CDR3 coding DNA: TGTGCCAGCAGCTCGAGAAACAGTCCCCTTAATGAAAAACTGTTTTTT.

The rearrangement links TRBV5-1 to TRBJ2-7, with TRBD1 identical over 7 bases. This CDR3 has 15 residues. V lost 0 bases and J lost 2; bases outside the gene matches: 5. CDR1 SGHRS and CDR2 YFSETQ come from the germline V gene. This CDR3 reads CASSLEGATTYEQYF. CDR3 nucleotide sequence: TGCGCCAGCAGCTTGGAGGGGGCGACGACCTACGAGCAGTACTTC.

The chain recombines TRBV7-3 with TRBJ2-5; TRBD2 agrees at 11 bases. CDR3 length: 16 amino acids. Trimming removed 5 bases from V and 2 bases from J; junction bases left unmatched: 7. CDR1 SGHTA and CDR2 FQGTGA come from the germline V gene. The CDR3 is CASSPTSGSGQETQYF. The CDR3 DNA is TGTGCCAGCAGCCCTACTAGCGGGAGTGGACAAGAGACCCAGTACTTC.

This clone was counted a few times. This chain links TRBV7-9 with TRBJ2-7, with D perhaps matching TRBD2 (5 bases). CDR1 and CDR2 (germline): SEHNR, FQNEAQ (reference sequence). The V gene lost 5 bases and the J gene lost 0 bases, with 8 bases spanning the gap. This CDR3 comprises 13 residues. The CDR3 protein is CASSRTDSYEQYF. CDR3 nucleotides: TGTGCCAGCAGCCGGACTGACTCCTACGAGCAGTACTTC.

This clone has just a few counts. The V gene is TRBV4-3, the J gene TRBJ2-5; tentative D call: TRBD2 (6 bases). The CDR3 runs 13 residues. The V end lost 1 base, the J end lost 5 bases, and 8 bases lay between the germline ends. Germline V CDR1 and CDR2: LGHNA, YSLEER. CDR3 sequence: CASSQVRGETQYF. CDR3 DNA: TGCGCCAGCAGCCAAGTTCGGGGGGAGACCCAGTACTTC.

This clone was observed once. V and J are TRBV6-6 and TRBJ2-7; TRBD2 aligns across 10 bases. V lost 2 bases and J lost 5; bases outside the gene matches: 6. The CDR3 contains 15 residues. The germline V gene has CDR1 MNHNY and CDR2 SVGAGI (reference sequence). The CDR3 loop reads CASSYSGRAPDEQYF. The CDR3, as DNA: TGTGCCAGCAGTTACAGCGGGAGGGCCCCCGACGAGCAGTACTTC.

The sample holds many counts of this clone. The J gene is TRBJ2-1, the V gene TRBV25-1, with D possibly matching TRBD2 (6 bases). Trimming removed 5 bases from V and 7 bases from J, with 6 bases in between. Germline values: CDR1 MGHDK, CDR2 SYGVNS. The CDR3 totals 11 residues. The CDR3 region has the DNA TGTGCCAGCAGTCTAGCGAATGAGCAGTTCTTC. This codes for CASSLANEQFF.

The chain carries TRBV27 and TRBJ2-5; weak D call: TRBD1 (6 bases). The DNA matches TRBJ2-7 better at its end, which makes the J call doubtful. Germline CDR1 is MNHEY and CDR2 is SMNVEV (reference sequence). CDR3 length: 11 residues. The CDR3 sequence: CASAGADEQYF. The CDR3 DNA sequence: TGTGCCAGCGCAGGGGCAGACGAGCAGTACTTC.

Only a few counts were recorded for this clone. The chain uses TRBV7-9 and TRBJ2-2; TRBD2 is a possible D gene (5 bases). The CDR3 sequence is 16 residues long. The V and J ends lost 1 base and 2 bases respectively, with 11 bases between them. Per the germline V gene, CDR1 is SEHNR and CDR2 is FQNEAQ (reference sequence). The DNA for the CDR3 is TGTGCCAGCAGCTTAGGCGCTAGCCTTAACACCGGGGAGCTGTTTTTT. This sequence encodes CASSLGASLNTGELFF.